This T cell receptor beta chain was sequenced in a study of OX40 agonist ivuxolimab in advanced cancers. Study-wide background: Earlier anti-PD-1, anti-PD-L1 or anti-CTLA-4 therapy was permitted; less than 50% had received some.

Only in-frame clones appear in the TCRdb table, and some are missing; sequencing was by immunoSEQ multiplex PCR. The sample includes around 11,000 clones, 80% of them seen just once. The V gene's germline CDR1 is ENHRY and CDR2 SYGVKD. Trimming stripped 9 bases from V and 5 bases from J, with 9 bases between. This CDR3 is built from 11 residues. Comment on this clone: Its antigen is not known.

Whole-study findings and limits: Partial responders dosed at 0.1-3.0 mg/kg displayed clonal expansion ranking among the lowest. At 0.1 to 3.0 mg/kg, clonal expansion of CD4+ and CD8+ blood T cells had occurred by week 6.

The sequence came from an adult with an advanced solid tumor such as melanoma, head and neck, liver or kidney cancer. The rearrangement links TRBV10-3 to TRBJ2-3; D call uncertain. Here the sequenced sample was CD4+ or CD8+ T cells sorted from blood, taken in a trial of the OX40 agonist ivuxolimab. CDR3 sequence reads: CAINIEDTQYF. DNA of the CDR3: TGTGCCATAAATATTGAAGATACGCAGTATTTT.